Below are 15 T cell receptor beta chains sequenced from a single sample in a study of T cell responses to AZD1222 COVID-19 vaccine. Libraries were prepared by immunoSEQ multiplex PCR; TCRdb keeps only in-frame clonotypes and omits some of them. The sample includes about 67,000 clones, under 90% seen only once; the top ten take 21%. Sequencing used peripheral blood, obtained on day 0 of AZD1222 vaccination. These receptors came from an adult in good health.

This sequence joins TRBV27 and TRBJ1-6, with D tentatively TRBD1 (5 bases). CDR1 MNHEY and CDR2 SMNVEV come from the germline V gene (reference sequence). The CDR3 sequence is 14 residues long. The V gene lost 1 base and the J gene lost 7 bases, with 8 bases spanning the gap. For the CDR3, the DNA is TGTGCCAGCAGTTTATGGACAAGGAATTCACCCCTCCACTTT. It yields the protein CASSLWTRNSPLHF.

A single count supports this clone. The chain is built from TRBV4-3 and TRBJ2-7, with 7 bases identical to TRBD1. Germline V lookup: CDR1 LGHNA, CDR2 YSLEER. This CDR3 contains 15 residues. The ends lost 2 bases at V and 1 base at J; junction bases unmatched: 5. Here the CDR3 DNA reads TGCGCCAGCAGCCAATGGGACAGCAGATCCTACGAGCAGTACTTC. This sequence encodes CASSQWDSRSYEQYF.

V gene TRBV12-3 or TRBV12-4 combines with J gene TRBJ1-3, with TRBD1 identical over 11 bases. The CDR3 sequence is 13 residues long. V lost 6 bases, J lost 9 bases, and 4 bases stayed unmatched. CDR3 region: CASRPGQGGTIYF. The DNA of the CDR3 is TGTGCCAGCAGGCCGGGACAGGGGGGCACCATATATTTT.

The chain joins TRBV24-1 to TRBJ2-7; no definite D call. V lost 9 bases to trimming and J lost 5 bases, with 4 bases between them. Germline V gene data show CDR1 as KGHDR and CDR2 as SFDVKD. The CDR3 sequence is 9 residues long. In DNA form, the CDR3 reads TGTGCCACCCCACACGAGCAGTACTTC. This sequence encodes CATPHEQYF.

The chain combines TRBV19 with TRBJ1-6; D is possibly TRBD1 (6 bases). The V and J ends lost 3 bases and 7 bases respectively, with 13 bases between them. CDR3 length equals 15 residues. In germline, CDR1 is LNHDA, CDR2 SQIVND (reference sequence). The CDR3 sequence is CASSITGTGNSPLHF. The CDR3 region has the DNA TGTGCCAGTAGTATCACAGGGACGGGGAATTCACCCCTCCACTTT.

J is TRBJ1-2 and V is TRBV19; TRBD1 matches at 8 bases. The ends lost 6 bases at V and 4 bases at J; junction bases unmatched: 7. The CDR3 has 14 residues. Germline assignment: CDR1 LNHDA and CDR2 SQIVND (reference sequence). CDR3 sequence: CASRLTGASYGYTF. The CDR3 coding sequence is TGTGCCAGTAGGCTGACAGGGGCTAGCTATGGCTACACCTTC.

The chain uses TRBV6-2 or TRBV6-3 and TRBJ1-2; TRBD1 aligns across 7 bases. The CDR3 loop spans 16 amino acids. The germline CDR1 and CDR2 sequences are MNHEY and SVGEGT. The ends lost 5 bases at V and 8 bases at J; junction bases unmatched: 17. This CDR3 reads CASSRRETGKMEGYTF. Written as DNA, the CDR3 is TGTGCCAGCAGTAGGCGGGAGACAGGGAAGATGGAAGGCTACACCTTC.

V gene TRBV7-8 combines with J gene TRBJ2-5; possibly TRBD2 for D (5 bases). V was shortened by 5 bases and J by 7 bases, with 14 bases between the two germline ends. Germline V gene sequence: CDR1 SGHVS, CDR2 FQNEAQ. This CDR3 has 13 residues. The CDR3, as DNA: TGTGCCAGCAGCGGAACACTCGGAGGGACCCAGTACTTC. Protein sequence: CASSGTLGGTQYF. Combining the CDR3 with reference TRBV7-8 and TRBJ2-5 gives the whole variable domain GAGVSQSPRYKVAKRGQDVALRCDPISGHVSLFWYQQALGQGPEFLTYFQNEAQLDKSGLPSDRFFAERPEGSVSTLKIQRTQQEDSAVYLCASSGTLGGTQYFGPGTRLLVL.

This chain uses TRBV27 with TRBJ2-7; 8 nucleotides line up with TRBD2. The CDR3 is 15 amino acids. Germline trimming cut 6 bases from V and 1 base from J; bases unmatched to any gene: 8. The germline V gene has CDR1 MNHEY and CDR2 SMNVEV (reference sequence). The CDR3 region is CASRNGGARSYEQYF. In DNA, the CDR3 is TGTGCCAGCAGGAACGGGGGGGCGAGGTCCTACGAGCAGTACTTC.

The J gene is TRBJ1-3, the V gene TRBV6-2 or TRBV6-3, with D unresolved. The CDR3 is 14 residues long. With 4 bases removed from V and 3 bases from J, the gap between germline ends came to 10 bases. Per germline, CDR1 MNHEY and CDR2 SVGEGT. Here the CDR3 reads CASSFWRDGNTIYF. The CDR3 DNA reads as TGTGCCAGCAGTTTTTGGAGGGATGGAAACACCATATATTTT.

This chain links TRBV29-1 with TRBJ1-1; D unclear. Germline V gene data show CDR1 as SQVTM and CDR2 as ANQGSEA. V lost 5 bases and J lost 11, with 18 bases in between. This CDR3 has 12 residues. Here the CDR3 DNA reads TGCAGCGTTAGGGATGTAGGCTATGAGGCTTTCTTT. Its translation: CSVRDVGYEAFF.

This clone was detected once. This sequence joins TRBV6-5 and TRBJ1-2; D uncertain. The V gene lost 5 bases and the J gene lost 4 bases, with 11 bases spanning the gap. Germline CDR1 MNHEY, CDR2 SVGAGI. The CDR3 is 13 amino acids. The CDR3 is CASSPRSPYGYTF. The CDR3 DNA is TGTGCCAGCAGTCCCAGGAGCCCCTATGGCTACACCTTC.

In this sample, this clone turned up once. The V call is TRBV28, the J call TRBJ1-6; D may be TRBD1 (6 bases). The V end lost 6 bases, the J end lost 9 bases, and 21 bases lay between the germline ends. Germline values: CDR1 MDHEN, CDR2 SYDVKM. This CDR3 has 16 residues. CDR3 bases: TGTGCCAGCAGGATACAGGGTCTTCTAAGTAGTTCACCCCTCCACTTT. Translating gives CASRIQGLLSSSPLHF.

This sequence joins TRBV7-2 and TRBJ1-5; D is unclear. V was shortened by 5 bases and J by 9 bases, with 11 bases between the two germline ends. CDR3 length equals 12 residues. The V gene's germline CDR1 is SGHTA and CDR2 FQGNSA. The CDR3 sequence: CASSPGPWPQHF. The CDR3 bases are TGTGCCAGCAGCCCCGGCCCGTGGCCCCAGCATTTT.

The V and J genes are TRBV27 and TRBJ2-7; D possibly corresponds to TRBD2 (7 bases). From germline, CDR1 is MNHEY and CDR2 SMNVEV (reference sequence). The CDR3 totals 14 residues. V was shortened by 4 bases and J by 3 bases, with 13 bases between the two germline ends. CDR3 sequence (DNA): TGTGCCAGCAGTTGGGCAGGGGAGGGCTACGAGCAGTACTTC. This sequence encodes CASSWAGEGYEQYF.